A single T cell receptor beta chain is shown here with its context. Its antigen is as yet unknown. The PCR used 60 Vbeta and 13 Jbeta primers. Measured with immunoSEQ multiplex PCR; TCRdb has only the in-frame clones, and not every one. The sample consists of 150,000 to 200,000 clones, 65% to 90% of them appearing once. All donors participated as healthy donors of bone marrow. Though probably carrying unrecorded immune exposures, donors were nominally healthy at sampling. Germline loops: CDR1 SGDLS, CDR2 YYNGEE. This CDR3 spans 14 amino acids. V was cut by 2 bases and J by 0 bases, with 9 bases left in between. These data originate in a study of cytomegalovirus exposure and HLA in healthy donors. About the study: Falling in the Caucasian-associated ancestry cluster were 65% to 90% of approximately 410 genotyped donors.

The study, taken as a whole, reports: In a later analysis, a genetic analysis reported fewer productive-TCR N-insertions in an Asian-associated ancestry cluster than the cohort average.

This chain links TRBV9 with TRBJ2-7; D is ambiguous. The clonotype comes from a human donor in good health. The sample consisted of PBMCs. The CDR3 region is CASSVSSSSYEQYF. The CDR3 DNA reads TGTGCCAGCAGCGTTAGCTCGTCCTCCTACGAGCAGTACTTC.